This T cell receptor beta chain was sequenced during a study of OX40 agonist ivuxolimab in advanced cancers. Overall study: Patients took ivuxolimab, an agonistic anti-OX40 (CD134) antibody. Head and neck, renal cell, melanoma or hepatocellular carcinoma were the cancers that dose-escalation patients had.

As to this clone: Antigen unknown.

Findings of the study overall: No antigen was identified for the clonally expanded peripheral T cells.

This table comes from immunoSEQ multiplex PCR, and its TCRdb copy is limited to in-frame clones, with some not included. The repertoire holds tens of thousands of clones, with roughly 78% as singletons. The CDR3 is 13 amino acids. Germline CDR1 and CDR2: SNHLY and FYNNEI. Germline trimming cut 8 bases from V and 9 bases from J; bases unmatched to any gene: 8. The clonotype was recovered from an adult with an advanced solid tumor such as melanoma, head and neck, liver or kidney cancer. Sequencing was performed on CD4+ or CD8+ T cells sorted from blood, taken in a trial of the OX40 agonist ivuxolimab. The chain has TRBV2 and TRBJ2-1; 9 positions match TRBD1. This CDR3 is CASRDREMSEQFF. DNA of the CDR3: TGTGCCAGCCGGGACAGGGAGATGTCTGAGCAGTTCTTC.